Presented here are 9 T cell receptor beta chains from one specimen sequenced in a study of T cell responses to AZD1222 COVID-19 vaccine. TCRdb keeps only in-frame clones here, not all; method: immunoSEQ multiplex PCR. The sample has under 200,000 clones, 92% seen once; the top ten hold roughly 1.4%. Sequenced material: peripheral blood, taken 28 days after the second AZD1222 dose. The source of these receptors is an adult who received the AZD1222 COVID-19 vaccine.

This chain connects TRBV2 to TRBJ2-7, with D possibly matching TRBD1 (6 bases). This CDR3 has 12 residues. CDR1 is SNHLY and CDR2 is FYNNEI in the germline V gene. Trimming took off 7 bases at V and 3 bases at J, with 10 bases between the two ends. The CDR3 loop reads CASTDSVYEQYF. In DNA form, the CDR3 reads TGTGCCAGCACGGACAGCGTCTACGAGCAGTACTTC. Filled out from reference TRBV2 and TRBJ2-7, the complete variable domain reads EPEVTQTPSHQVTQMGQEVILRCVPISNHLYFYWYRQILGQKVEFLVSFYNNEISEKSEIFDDQFSVERPDGSNFTLKIRSTKLEDSAMYFCASTDSVYEQYFGPGTRLTVT.

This rearrangement joins TRBV29-1 to TRBJ2-2; 7 nucleotides align to TRBD2. This CDR3 region has 14 residues. Germline V gene data show CDR1 as SQVTM and CDR2 as ANQGSEA. V was clipped by 4 bases and J by 3 bases; unmatched bases: 5. CDR3 residues: CSVGEGPHTGELFF. In nucleotides, the CDR3 is TGCAGCGTTGGGGAGGGCCCGCACACCGGGGAGCTGTTTTTT.

This clone has only one observation. This chain uses TRBV18 with TRBJ1-4; 7 bases are a match to TRBD1. Germline CDR1 reads KGHSH; CDR2 reads LQKENI. V lost 8 bases and J lost 0; bases outside the gene matches: 6. CDR3 length equals 15 residues. CDR3 nucleotide sequence: TGTGCCAGCGGGACAGCGACCTCAACTAATGAAAAACTGTTTTTT. Amino acids: CASGTATSTNEKLFF.

This clone was counted once. This chain uses TRBV10-3 with TRBJ2-1; 8 nucleotides line up with TRBD2. The germline V gene has CDR1 ENHRY and CDR2 SYGVKD. The CDR3 length is 16 residues. Trimming cost V 8 bases and J 6 bases; bases outside gene matches: 15. CDR3 sequence reads: CAIARSGSPFGNEQFF. CDR3 sequence (DNA): TGTGCCATCGCAAGGAGCGGGAGTCCCTTCGGCAATGAGCAGTTCTTC.

V gene TRBV5-1 combines with J gene TRBJ2-5, with D hard to call. V lost 1 base, J lost 4 bases, and 8 bases lay in between. Germline CDR1 SGHRS, CDR2 YFSETQ. This CDR3 is 13 amino acids long. CDR3 in DNA: TGCGCCAGCAGCTTGTTTGATGGAGAGACCCAGTACTTC. Its translation is CASSLFDGETQYF. Full variable domain (rest looked up from reference TRBV5-1 and TRBJ2-5): KAGVTQTPRYLIKTRGQQVTLSCSPISGHRSVSWYQQTPGQGLQFLFEYFSETQRNKGNFPGRFSGRQFSNSRSEMNVSTLELGDSALYLCASSLFDGETQYFGPGTRLLVL.

This clone was seen a handful of times. The gene calls are TRBV20-1 and TRBJ2-1, with 7 bases aligning to TRBD1. The CDR3 contains 11 residues. Germline assignment: CDR1 DFQATT and CDR2 SNEGSKA (reference sequence). The CDR3 reads CVGTDYNEQFF. The CDR3 DNA sequence: TGCGTCGGGACAGACTACAATGAGCAGTTCTTC.

The table lists this clone with a count of one. The CDR3: CASSPTGNYGYTF. The CDR3, as DNA: TGTGCCAGCAGCCCGACGGGTAACTATGGCTACACCTTC. The chain has TRBV11-2 and TRBJ1-2, with no clear D. The germline CDR1 and CDR2 sequences are SGHAT and FQNNGV. The CDR3 has 13 residues. The V and J ends lost 5 bases and 1 base respectively, with 8 bases between them.

The chain carries TRBV20-1 and TRBJ1-1, with D possibly matching TRBD1 (5 bases). Germline-derived CDR1 and CDR2 are DFQATT and SNEGSKA (reference sequence). The CDR3 contains 14 residues. V gave up 3 bases and J gave up 0 bases, with 11 bases separating them. Here the CDR3 DNA reads TGCAGTGCTAGTCGGGGGGGGATGAACACTGAAGCTTTCTTT. Its protein is CSASRGGMNTEAFF.

This chain uses TRBV7-3 with TRBJ1-3; perhaps TRBD1 as D (5 bases). The CDR3 totals 15 residues. Germline V gene data show CDR1 as SGHTA and CDR2 as FQGTGA. V shed 1 base and J shed 2 bases, with 9 bases lying between them. The CDR3 sequence is CASSLNGAPGNTIYF. The CDR3, as DNA: TGTGCCAGCAGCTTAAATGGGGCTCCTGGAAACACCATATATTTT.